Shown below are 15 T cell receptor beta chains from a single sample sequenced in a study of metastatic and nonmetastatic thyroid tumors. TCRdb re-called the PCR reads via MiXCR. The sample yields about 8,000 clones, approximately 18% seen once. All patients were untreated before thyroid surgery. Sequencing was carried out using adjacent normal tissue. Receptors originate from a female donor with papillary thyroid cancer or a benign thyroid nodule (not recorded which). Some clones in this sample may be carry-over from other donors' samples.

This clone was counted ten times or more. The rearrangement links TRBV14 to TRBJ1-4; no definite D call. Germline loops: CDR1 SGHDN, CDR2 FVKESK. CDR3 size: 14 residues. Trimming pared 3 bases from V and 4 bases from J, leaving 9 bases between. The CDR3 region has the DNA TGTGCCAGCAGCCACGGACGGATTAATGAAAAACTGTTTTTT. This gives the protein CASSHGRINEKLFF. Supplemented by reference TRBV14 and TRBJ1-4, the full variable domain reads EAGVTQFPSHSVIEKGQTVTLRCDPISGHDNLYWYRRVMGKEIKFLLHFVKESKQDESGMPNNRFLAERTGGTYSTLKVQPAELEDSGVYFCASSHGRINEKLFFGSGTQLSVL.

This clone was found many times. A much larger clone differs by one base, so this may be a read error. The chain combines TRBV20-1 with TRBJ1-1, with 7 nucleotides matching TRBD1. CDR3 length: 10 residues. Looked up from germline, CDR1 is DFQATT and CDR2 is SNEGSKA (reference sequence). The CDR3 spells CGAFDRVPFF. The CDR3 DNA reads as TGCGGTGCTTTCGACAGGGTCCCTTTCTTT.

This clone is medium-sized by share. The chain couples TRBV20-1 to TRBJ2-7; 8 bases are shared with TRBD1. This CDR3 is built from 15 residues. Germline V gene lookup returns CDR1 DFQATT and CDR2 SNEGSKA (reference sequence). V dropped 6 bases and J dropped 0; count of bases not matched to a gene: 10. Written as DNA, the CDR3 is TGCAGTGCCCCGGGTGTCAGGGGGCTCTCCTACGAGCAGTACTTC. Translation gives CSAPGVRGLSYEQYF.

Sample share makes this clone medium-sized. The chain has TRBV28 and TRBJ1-2; possible D gene TRBD1, 5 bases. CDR1 and CDR2 from the germline V gene are MDHEN and SYDVKM. V was shortened by 9 bases and J by 2 bases, with 19 bases between the two germline ends. CDR3 length: 15 residues. CDR3 DNA: TGTGCCAGTTCGCCGGGACCGAGAGAGAACTATGGCTACACCTTC. Amino acid sequence: CASSPGPRENYGYTF.

This clone is termed medium-sized (0.01 to 0.1%). J is TRBJ1-3 and V is TRBV7-2; 7 positions agree with TRBD1. This CDR3 contains 16 residues. The germline gives CDR1 SGHTA, CDR2 FQGNSA. The J segment lost 0 bases and the V segment lost 2 bases, leaving 4 bases of the junction unmatched. The CDR3: CASSLQGQLSGNTIYF. Written as DNA, the CDR3 is TGTGCCAGCAGCTTACAGGGACAGCTCTCTGGAAACACCATATATTTT.

This clone is classed as medium-sized. The V call is TRBV29-1, the J call TRBJ2-2; perhaps TRBD1 as D (6 bases). V shed 3 bases and J shed 2 bases, with 10 bases lying between them. The CDR3 is 14 amino acids. CDR1 and CDR2 (germline): SQVTM, ANQGSEA. The CDR3 sequence is CSVEDRLNTGELFF. DNA of the CDR3: TGCAGCGTTGAGGACAGACTTAACACCGGGGAGCTGTTTTTT.

This clone is classed as medium-sized. The V and J genes are TRBV2 and TRBJ1-1; D gene uncertain. V lost 9 bases to trimming and J lost 0 bases, with 11 bases between them. This CDR3 spans 13 amino acids. Germline loops: CDR1 SNHLY, CDR2 FYNNEI. DNA for the CDR3: TGTGCCAGTGTGACTCCTCTGAACACTGAAGCTTTCTTT. Its protein is CASVTPLNTEAFF.

This clone was detected ten times or more. One base away lies a much larger clone, so this may be a sequencing read error. This rearrangement joins TRBV7-3 to TRBJ2-1, with TRBD2 as a possible D gene (6 bases). Germline V gene data show CDR1 as SGHTA and CDR2 as FQGTGA. The CDR3 is 15 amino acids. Trimming pared 2 bases from V and 3 bases from J, leaving 11 bases between. Written as DNA, the CDR3 is TGTGCCAGCAGCTTAGGGGGAGGCGGCTACAATGAGCAGTTCTTC. Translation: CASSLGGGGYNEQFF.

The chain uses TRBV6-2 or TRBV6-3 and TRBJ1-2; D unclear. V was clipped by 2 bases and J by 7 bases, with 8 bases between them. The CDR3 length is 12 residues. The germline V gene encodes CDR1 MNHEY and CDR2 SVGEGT. CDR3 in DNA: TGTGCCAGCAGTTACAGATGGAGTGGCTACACCTTC. Translating it yields CASSYRWSGYTF.

This clone was seen at least ten times. The CDR3 DNA is TGCAGCGTTCTTGGGGGAACCCGTAAGAACCGGCCTTACAATGAGCAGTTCTTC. Translation gives CSVLGGTRKNRPYNEQFF. The chain has TRBV29-1 and TRBJ2-1, with D tentatively TRBD1 or TRBD2 (5 bases each). Germline loops: CDR1 SQVTM, CDR2 ANQGSEA. This CDR3 comprises 18 residues. Deletions cut 5 bases from V and 4 bases from J, with 27 bases between.

This clone was seen ten or more times. This chain links TRBV29-1 with TRBJ2-7; D might be TRBD1 (7 bases). The CDR3 spans 14 residues. V was shortened by 7 bases and J by 2 bases, with 18 bases between the two germline ends. Germline CDR1 is SQVTM and CDR2 is ANQGSEA. In DNA, the CDR3 is TGCAGCGCCCTAACGGGCAGGGGGGCCTACGAGCAGTACTTC. The encoded protein is CSALTGRGAYEQYF.

This clone qualifies as medium-sized. The chain employs TRBV7-3 and TRBJ1-1, with a tentative D call TRBD1 (6 bases). This CDR3 contains 13 residues. V lost 1 base and J 4 bases, leaving 7 bases between the germline ends. Germline V gene data show CDR1 as SGHTA and CDR2 as FQGTGA. The CDR3 here is CASSLKGGTEAFF. CDR3 bases: TGTGCCAGCAGCTTAAAAGGGGGCACTGAAGCTTTCTTT.

At least ten counts were recorded for this clone. This chain joins TRBV9 and TRBJ2-3, with D possibly matching TRBD2 (6 bases). Germline V CDR1 and CDR2: SGDLS, YYNGEE. Between the trimmed V and J ends, which lost 0 bases and 3 bases, there was a span of 11 bases. The CDR3 sequence is 15 residues long. The CDR3 DNA is TGTGCCAGCAGCGTAGGGGGTCTAGCGACAGATACGCAGTATTTT. Amino acids: CASSVGGLATDTQYF.

By share of the sample, this clone is medium-sized. The chain carries TRBV11-1 and TRBJ1-1, with D hard to call. This CDR3 contains 13 residues. Between the trimmed V and J ends, which lost 1 base and 1 base, there was a span of 4 bases. The V gene's germline CDR1 is SGHAT and CDR2 FQDESV (reference sequence). The CDR3 DNA is TGTGCCAGCAGCTTAGTTGAGAACACTGAAGCTTTCTTT. Residues: CASSLVENTEAFF.

In this sample, this clone is medium-sized (0.01 to 0.1%). V usage is TRBV6-1 and J usage is TRBJ2-5; perhaps D is TRBD1 or TRBD2 (5 bases each). Germline CDR1 reads MNHNS; CDR2 reads SASEGT. There are 14 residues in the CDR3. Trimming pared 5 bases from V and 3 bases from J, leaving 13 bases between. CDR3 region: CASSSWGKEETQYF. The CDR3 DNA reads TGTGCCAGCAGTAGCTGGGGGAAGGAAGAGACCCAGTACTTC.